These T cell receptor beta chains were read from a single sample in a study of blood T cell repertoires in COVID-19. Using immunoSEQ multiplex PCR, the repertoire was profiled, and TCRdb retains in-frame clones only, with some absent. The sample includes almost 250,000 clones, approximately 90% of them seen just once. Source material: PBMCs or T cells enriched from blood (not recorded which). The receptor source for this set is a woman younger than 45 who had recovered from COVID-19. The CDR3 runs from the conserved cysteine through the conserved F or W. The order of the fields is D gene, V gene, J gene, clone size, CDR3 DNA, CDR3 protein. D genes are given only for firm matches. The size field is filled for only some rows; it gives once, few, many or a size class.

>.|TRBV19|TRBJ2-7|once
TGTGCCAGTAGTACTCCCTACGAGCAGTACTTC
CASSTPYEQYF
>.|TRBV10-1|TRBJ1-5|.
TGCGCCAGCAGTCGAATCAGGGGTATCGGGCCCCAGCATTTT
CASSRIRGIGPQHF
>.|TRBV11-2|TRBJ1-1|.
TGTGCCAGCAGCTTACTAATCCGGGGAACTGAAGCTTTCTTT
CASSLLIRGTEAFF
>.|TRBV30|TRBJ1-3|.
TGTGCCCGTGGCACGTACACTGGAAACACCATATATTTT
CARGTYTGNTIYF
>.|TRBV7-2|TRBJ1-3|.
TGTGCCAGCAGCTCCCGGACTGAATCTGGAAACACCATATATTTT
CASSSRTESGNTIYF
>.|TRBV18|TRBJ1-2|.
TGTGCCAGCTCACCAGTGGCGGGGACGGGGTTGAACTATGGCTACACCTTC
CASSPVAGTGLNYGYTF
>.|TRBV18|TRBJ1-1|.
TGTGCCAGCTCACCCCGACCTGGAGGAACTGAAGCTTTCTTT
CASSPRPGGTEAFF
>.|TRBV28|TRBJ1-2|.
TGTGCCAGCAGCCGCGGACAGCACTATGGCTACACCTTC
CASSRGQHYGYTF
>TRBD2|TRBV2|TRBJ2-7|few
TGTGCCAGCACCCCTCACCGGTTAGCGGGAGATGAGCAGTACTTC
CASTPHRLAGDEQYF
>.|TRBV30|TRBJ1-5|.
TGTGCCTGGGGGGCAGGGGTCGCGCAGCCCCAGCATTTT
CAWGAGVAQPQHF
>TRBD1|TRBV4-1|TRBJ1-3|.
TGCGCCAGCAGCCAAGTGGGATGGGGACAGGGCTCCCACTCTGGAAACACCATATATTTT
CASSQVGWGQGSHSGNTIYF
>TRBD1|TRBV29-1|TRBJ1-1|.
TGCAGCGTTGTTGGGACAGGGGTCTTTACGAACACTGAAGCTTTCTTT
CSVVGTGVFTNTEAFF
>TRBD2|TRBV27|TRBJ2-1|.
TGTGCCAGCAGTTTCCGGGGGGACTACAATGAGCAGTTCTTC
CASSFRGDYNEQFF
>.|TRBV28|TRBJ2-3|once
TGTGCCAGCAGTTTAGGAGGGGGGGGCAGGGATACGCAGTATTTT
CASSLGGGGRDTQYF
>.|TRBV27|TRBJ2-1|.
TGTGCCAGCAGTTCAGACTCCCAGGGGCGGGAGCAGTTCTTC
CASSSDSQGREQFF
>TRBD1|TRBV12-5|TRBJ1-3|.
TGTGCTAGTGGTTTGACCACCATGGGACAGAGCATAGGAAACACCATATATTTT
CASGLTTMGQSIGNTIYF
>.|TRBV10-3|TRBJ1-1|.
TGTGCCATCAGTGATCTAATGCGAGGCGCTGAAGCTTTCTTT
CAISDLMRGAEAFF
>.|TRBV21-1|TRBJ2-5|.
TGTGCCAGCAGCAACGGAGTTATAGGACAGGTAGAGATTCAAGAGACCCAGTACTTC
CASSNGVIGQVEIQETQYF
>TRBD1|TRBV28|TRBJ1-6|.
TGTGCCAGCAGTTTAGGCGAGACAGGGACCGGTTCACCCCTCCACTTT
CASSLGETGTGSPLHF
>TRBD1|TRBV2|TRBJ1-2|.
TGTGCCAGCAGTCCAGGGGGCAAAGGACTCTATGGCTACACCTTC
CASSPGGKGLYGYTF
>.|TRBV5-1|TRBJ2-3|.
TGCGCCAGCAGCTTGGACGGGAGTATGATAGATACGCAGTATTTT
CASSLDGSMIDTQYF
>.|TRBV28|TRBJ1-1|.
TGTGCCAGCTACACGGGGATGAACACTGAAGCTTTCTTT
CASYTGMNTEAFF
>TRBD1|TRBV7-9|TRBJ1-1|.
TGTGCCAGCAACAGGGGGCAGAGCACTGAAGCTTTCTTT
CASNRGQSTEAFF
>TRBD1|TRBV28|TRBJ1-2|.
TGTGCCTGCCTGGGACAGACTTCTGATGGCTACACCTTC
CACLGQTSDGYTF
>.|TRBV5-4|TRBJ2-2|.
TGTGCCAGCAGCCGCAAGCCGGGAACCGGGGAGCTGTTTTTT
CASSRKPGTGELFF
>.|TRBV5-6|TRBJ1-2|.
TGTGCCAGCAGCTTGGCCGGGGTTTCTGGCTACACCTTC
CASSLAGVSGYTF
>TRBD1|TRBV7-2|TRBJ1-5|.
TGTGCCAGCAGTTTGGGACAGGGACTCGGCAATCAGCCCCAGCATTTT
CASSLGQGLGNQPQHF
>.|TRBV30|TRBJ1-3|.
TGTGCCTGGACTGTGGGGTGGAGGAGCTCTGGAAACACCATATATTTT
CAWTVGWRSSGNTIYF
>TRBD2|TRBV27|TRBJ2-7|.
TGTGCCAGCAGTGCTCTACGCGGGAGTGGTTACGAGCAGTACTTC
CASSALRGSGYEQYF
>.|TRBV14|TRBJ1-3|many
TGTGCCAGCAGCGCAGCGGGCTCTGGAAACACCATATATTTT
CASSAAGSGNTIYF
>.|TRBV18|TRBJ1-2|.
TGTGCCTCCTCGAGGGAGGAGGGTAGTAGCTACACCTTC
CASSREEGSSYTF
>.|TRBV27|TRBJ1-1|.
TGTGCCAGCTCACAGCGGGGGGCGGGGAACACTGAAGCTTTCTTT
CASSQRGAGNTEAFF
>.|TRBV21-1|TRBJ1-1|.
TGTGCCAGCAGCAAAGGAAGGACAGGGCGCTACTCGACCACTGAAGCTTTCTTT
CASSKGRTGRYSTTEAFF
>.|TRBV10-3|TRBJ1-6|.
TGTGCCATCAGTGAGGCTCCGGGTGATGCCAAAGGTTCACCCCTCCACTTT
CAISEAPGDAKGSPLHF
>.|TRBV7-9|TRBJ2-3|.
TGTGCCAGCAGCCCATTTGAGGATACGCAGTATTTT
CASSPFEDTQYF
>.|TRBV7-3|TRBJ2-5|once
TGTGCCAGCAGCTTATGGACGGGGGAGACCCAGTACTTC
CASSLWTGETQYF
>TRBD2|TRBV27|TRBJ2-7|.
TGTGCCAGCAGTTTAGAAGGACTAGCGGGATTCTACGAGCAGTACTTC
CASSLEGLAGFYEQYF
>.|TRBV9|TRBJ1-1|.
TGTGCCAGCGGCCCATCGAACACTGAAGCTTTCTTT
CASGPSNTEAFF
>TRBD1|TRBV6-2/TRBV6-3|TRBJ2-7|.
TGTGCCAGCAGCCTTACAGGGGGCGCCGTCCACGAGCAGTACTTC
CASSLTGGAVHEQYF
>.|TRBV5-6|TRBJ2-7|.
TGTGCCAGCAGCTTAATTGTTTCATCTCCTACCTACGAGCAGTACTTC
CASSLIVSSPTYEQYF
>.|TRBV30|TRBJ1-2|.
TGTGCCTGGAGCTCACCGAGGCTTTATGGCTACACCTTC
CAWSSPRLYGYTF
>TRBD2|TRBV7-2|TRBJ2-7|.
TGTGCCAGCAGCTGGACTAGCGCCGCCTACGAGCAGTACTTC
CASSWTSAAYEQYF
>TRBD1|TRBV14|TRBJ1-6|.
TGTGCCAGCAGCTTGTACAGGGGTTCACCCCTCCACTTT
CASSLYRGSPLHF
>TRBD1|TRBV6-2/TRBV6-3|TRBJ2-5|once
TGTGCCAGCAGCTCTCCCCGGACAGGGCGACAAGAGACCCAGTACTTC
CASSSPRTGRQETQYF
>TRBD1|TRBV9|TRBJ2-7|.
TGTGCCAGCAGCGCAAGGGACAGACCCTACGAGCAGTACTTC
CASSARDRPYEQYF
>.|TRBV30|TRBJ2-7|.
TGTGCCTGGAGTGTATCGGTCGCCTTTACCTACGAGCAGTACTTC
CAWSVSVAFTYEQYF
>TRBD1|TRBV6-2/TRBV6-3|TRBJ2-7|once
TGTGCCAGCAGTGATCCCGGGACAGACTACGAGCAGTACTTC
CASSDPGTDYEQYF
>TRBD1|TRBV28|TRBJ2-3|.
TGTGCCAGCAGTTTATTGTTTGGGACAGCGATCGGCACAGATACGCAGTATTTT
CASSLLFGTAIGTDTQYF
>TRBD1|TRBV28|TRBJ2-1|.
TGTGCCAGCAGTTTGGGGGGACAGGTTAGTAGCAATGAGCAGTTCTTC
CASSLGGQVSSNEQFF
>.|TRBV7-9|TRBJ1-5|.
TGTGCCAGCAGCCCTAACCAGGGGCCAGCCGGTCAGCCCCAGCATTTT
CASSPNQGPAGQPQHF
>.|TRBV19|TRBJ1-5|.
TGTGCCAGTAGCCGCACCGCCTCGAGTCAGCCCCAGCATTTT
CASSRTASSQPQHF
>.|TRBV28|TRBJ2-4|.
TGTGCCAGCAGTTTGACGGGGGGCACCTACTTC
CASSLTGGTYF
>TRBD1|TRBV18|TRBJ1-1|.
TGTGCCAGCTCACCACAGGGACAGGGCATCGCTTTCTTT
CASSPQGQGIAFF